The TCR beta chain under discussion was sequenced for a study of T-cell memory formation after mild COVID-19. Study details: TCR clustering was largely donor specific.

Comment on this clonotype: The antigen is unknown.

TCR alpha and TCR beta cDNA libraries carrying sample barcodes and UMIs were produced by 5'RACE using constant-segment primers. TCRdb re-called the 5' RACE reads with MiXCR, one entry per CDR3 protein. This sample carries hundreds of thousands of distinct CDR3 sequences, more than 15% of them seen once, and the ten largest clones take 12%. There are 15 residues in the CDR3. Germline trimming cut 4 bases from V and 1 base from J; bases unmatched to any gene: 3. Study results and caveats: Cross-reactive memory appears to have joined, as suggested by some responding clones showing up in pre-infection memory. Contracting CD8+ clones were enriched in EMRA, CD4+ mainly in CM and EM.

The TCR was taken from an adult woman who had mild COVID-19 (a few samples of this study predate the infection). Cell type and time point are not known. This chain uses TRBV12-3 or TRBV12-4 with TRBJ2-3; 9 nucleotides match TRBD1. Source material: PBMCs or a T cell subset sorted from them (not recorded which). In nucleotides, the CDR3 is TGTGCCAGCAGTTCCACAGGGGGCGGCACAGATACGCAGTATTTT. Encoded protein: CASSSTGGGTDTQYF.